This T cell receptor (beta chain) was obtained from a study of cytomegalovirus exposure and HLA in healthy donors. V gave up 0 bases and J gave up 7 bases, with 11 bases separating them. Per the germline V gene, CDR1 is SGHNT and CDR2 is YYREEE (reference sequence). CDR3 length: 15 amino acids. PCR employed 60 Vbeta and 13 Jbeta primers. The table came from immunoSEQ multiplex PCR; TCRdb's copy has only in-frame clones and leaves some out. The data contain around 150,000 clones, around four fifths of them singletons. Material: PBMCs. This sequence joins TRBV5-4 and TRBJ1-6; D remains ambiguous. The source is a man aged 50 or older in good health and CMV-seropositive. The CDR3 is CASSLAARPNSPLHF. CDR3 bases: TGTGCCAGCAGCTTGGCCGCCAGGCCGAATTCACCCCTCCACTTT.